This passage covers 8 T cell receptor beta chains from one sample sequenced in a study of T cells in Graves' hyperthyroidism and ophthalmopathy. Amplified TCR beta CDR3 regions derived from RNA transcripts. With the HTBI primer set, the TCR CDR3 went through a first round of RT-PCR. One entry per CDR3 protein results from TCRdb running MiXCR on the multiplex PCR reads. The data show around 580,000 distinct CDR3 sequences, 16% seen once. Sequencing was done on a sample of blood. The source of these receptors is a woman aged 18-35 years with Graves' hyperthyroidism.

The V gene is TRBV6-5, the J gene TRBJ2-7, with D possibly being TRBD1 or TRBD2 (5 bases each). The germline gives CDR1 MNHEY, CDR2 SVGAGI. This CDR3 has 16 residues. V gave up 1 base and J gave up 5 bases, with 18 bases separating them. The CDR3 sequence: CASSYLKMGPKHEQYF. In DNA, the CDR3 is TGTGCCAGCAGTTACTTGAAAATGGGACCCAAGCACGAGCAGTACTTC.

This clonotype has at least ten counts. J is TRBJ2-7 and V is TRBV7-2, with D perhaps matching TRBD1 or TRBD2 (6 bases each). Germline assignment: CDR1 SGHTA and CDR2 FQGNSA. The CDR3 is 15 amino acids. Trimming stripped 4 bases from V and 7 bases from J, with 20 bases between. The CDR3 here is CASSSRTVIGGEQYF. The CDR3 nucleotides are TGTGCCAGCAGCTCCCGGACAGTAATCGGGGGTGAGCAGTACTTC.

This clonotype has a count of ten or more. This chain joins TRBV20-1 and TRBJ2-3; TRBD2 aligns across 10 bases. J was trimmed by 4 bases and V by 1 base; bases with no gene match: 8. The CDR3 loop spans 16 amino acids. Germline-derived CDR1 and CDR2 are DFQATT and SNEGSKA (reference sequence). Here the CDR3 reads CSARGRLAGTADTQYF. The DNA of the CDR3 is TGCAGTGCTAGAGGGCGACTAGCGGGCACGGCAGATACGCAGTATTTT.

This clonotype was counted many times. The V and J genes are TRBV10-2 and TRBJ2-3; 7 nucleotides line up with TRBD1. Trimming cost V 7 bases and J 0 bases; bases outside gene matches: 4. Per the germline V gene, CDR1 is WSHSY and CDR2 is SAAADI. The CDR3 totals 14 residues. The CDR3, as DNA: TGCGCCAGCATTCCGGGACAGAGCACAGATACGCAGTATTTT. Amino acids: CASIPGQSTDTQYF.

This clonotype was found a few times. The junction shows a germline mismatch at one end, possibly a read error. The chain links TRBV5-1 to TRBJ2-7, with D possibly TRBD1 on 5 matching bases. Per germline, CDR1 SGHRS and CDR2 YFSETQ. The CDR3 is made up of 14 amino acids. CDR3 amino acids: CASSLARANYVQYF. CDR3 in DNA: TGCGCCAGCAGCTTGGCCAGGGCGAACTACGTGCAGTACTTC.

The chain recombines TRBV25-1 with TRBJ2-7; D tentatively fits TRBD1 or TRBD2 (5 bases each). Trimming removed 10 bases from V and 4 bases from J, with 11 bases in between. The CDR3 extends over 11 amino acids. Germline V gene data show CDR1 as MGHDK and CDR2 as SYGVNS. CDR3 DNA: TGTGCCACCGGGGCGGTATACGAGCAGTACTTC. Amino acid sequence: CATGAVYEQYF.

This clonotype came up many times. This sequence joins TRBV7-2 and TRBJ1-6; D possibly corresponds to TRBD1 (5 bases). Germline CDR1 and CDR2: SGHTA and FQGNSA. Trimming left V 5 bases short and J 4 bases short, with 12 bases between. CDR3 length: 15 residues. The CDR3 coding sequence is TGTGCCAGCAGCGGCCGGGGGTATTATAATTCACCCCTCCACTTT. Its translation is CASSGRGYYNSPLHF.

As regards this clonotype: At one end, the junction sequence differs from germline, possibly due to a read error. V gene TRBV5-1 combines with J gene TRBJ2-1; D is perhaps TRBD1 or TRBD2 (5 bases each). Germline V gene data show CDR1 as SGHRS and CDR2 as YFSETQ. The CDR3 spans 15 residues. CDR3 loop: CASSLRDGPYDEQFF. CDR3 nucleotide sequence: TGCGCCAGCAGCTTGCGGGACGGACCCTACGATGAGCAGTTCTTC. The full variable domain, its missing parts supplied by reference TRBV5-1 and TRBJ2-1, is KAGVTQTPRYLIKTRGQQVTLSCSPISGHRSVSWYQQTPGQGLQFLFEYFSETQRNKGNFPGRFSGRQFSNSRSEMNVSTLELGDSALYLCASSLRDGPYDEQFFGPGTRLTVL.